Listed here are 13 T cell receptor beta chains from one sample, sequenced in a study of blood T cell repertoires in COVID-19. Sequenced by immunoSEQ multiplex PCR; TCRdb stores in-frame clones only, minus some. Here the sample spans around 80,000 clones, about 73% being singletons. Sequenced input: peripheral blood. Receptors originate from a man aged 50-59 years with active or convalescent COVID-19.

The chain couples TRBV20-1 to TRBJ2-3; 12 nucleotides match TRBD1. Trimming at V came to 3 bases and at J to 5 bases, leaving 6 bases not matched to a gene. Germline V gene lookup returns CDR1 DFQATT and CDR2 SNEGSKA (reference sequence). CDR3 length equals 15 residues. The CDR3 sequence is CSASPGQGAGDTQYF. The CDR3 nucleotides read TGCAGTGCTAGTCCGGGACAGGGGGCGGGAGATACGCAGTATTTT.

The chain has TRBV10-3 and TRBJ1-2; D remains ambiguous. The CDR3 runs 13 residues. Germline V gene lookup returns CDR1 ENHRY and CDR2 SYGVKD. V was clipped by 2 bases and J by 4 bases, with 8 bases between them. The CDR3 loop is CAISEPTPYGYTF. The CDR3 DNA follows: TGTGCCATCAGTGAGCCAACACCCTATGGCTACACCTTC.

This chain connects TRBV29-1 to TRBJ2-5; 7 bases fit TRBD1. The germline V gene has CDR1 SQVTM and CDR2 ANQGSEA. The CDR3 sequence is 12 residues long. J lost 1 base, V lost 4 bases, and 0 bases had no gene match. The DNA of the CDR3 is TGCAGCGTTGCAGGGGGCCAAGAGACCCAGTACTTC. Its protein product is CSVAGGQETQYF.

In DNA, the CDR3 is TGTGCCAGTAGTCCGACAGTTAACACTGAAGCTTTCTTT. It codes for CASSPTVNTEAFF. The chain joins TRBV19 to TRBJ1-1; the D gene is possibly TRBD1 (5 bases). Germline CDR1 is LNHDA and CDR2 is SQIVND (reference sequence). The CDR3 is 13 residues long. The ends were cut back, 5 bases at V and 2 bases at J, with 9 bases in the middle.

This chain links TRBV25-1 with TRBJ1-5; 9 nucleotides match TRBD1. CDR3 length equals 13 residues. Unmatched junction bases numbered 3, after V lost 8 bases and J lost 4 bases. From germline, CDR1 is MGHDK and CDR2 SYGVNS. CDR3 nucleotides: TGTGCCAGCGGGGGACAGGGAAATCAGCCCCAGCATTTT. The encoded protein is CASGGQGNQPQHF. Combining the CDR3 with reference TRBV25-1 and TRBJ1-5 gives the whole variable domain EADIYQTPRYLVIGTGKKITLECSQTMGHDKMYWYQQDPGMELHLIHYSYGVNSTEKGDLSSESTVSRIRTEHFPLTLESARPSHTSQYLCASGGQGNQPQHFGDGTRLSIL.

The CDR3 bases are TGTGCCAGCATGAAAGAGGGGGCGGGGGAGACCCAGTACTTC. Translation gives CASMKEGAGETQYF. The rearrangement uses TRBV2 and TRBJ2-5; possible D gene TRBD1, 7 bases. From germline, CDR1 is SNHLY and CDR2 FYNNEI. CDR3 length: 14 residues. The germline V and J ends were trimmed by 7 bases and 5 bases, with 17 bases remaining between them.

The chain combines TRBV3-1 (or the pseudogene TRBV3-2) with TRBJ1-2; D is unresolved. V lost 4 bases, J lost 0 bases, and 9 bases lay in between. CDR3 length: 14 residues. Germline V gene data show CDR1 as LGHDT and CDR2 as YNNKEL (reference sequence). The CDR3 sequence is CASSRGEANYGYTF. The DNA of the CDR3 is TGTGCCAGCAGCCGGGGAGAGGCTAACTATGGCTACACCTTC.

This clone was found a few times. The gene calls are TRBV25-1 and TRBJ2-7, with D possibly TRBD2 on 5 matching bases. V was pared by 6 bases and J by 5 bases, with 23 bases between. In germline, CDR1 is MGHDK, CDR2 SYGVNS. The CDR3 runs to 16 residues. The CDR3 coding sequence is TGTGCCAGCAGCCTCCCCCCGGGCCCCGGGGTGGACGAGCAGTACTTC. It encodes CASSLPPGPGVDEQYF.

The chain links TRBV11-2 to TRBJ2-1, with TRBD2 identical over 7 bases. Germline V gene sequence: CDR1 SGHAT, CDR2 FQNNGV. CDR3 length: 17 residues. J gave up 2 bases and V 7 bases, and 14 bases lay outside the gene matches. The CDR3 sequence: CASTLRGLGGAYNEQFF. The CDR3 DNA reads TGTGCCAGCACCCTTAGAGGTCTGGGGGGGGCCTACAATGAGCAGTTCTTC.

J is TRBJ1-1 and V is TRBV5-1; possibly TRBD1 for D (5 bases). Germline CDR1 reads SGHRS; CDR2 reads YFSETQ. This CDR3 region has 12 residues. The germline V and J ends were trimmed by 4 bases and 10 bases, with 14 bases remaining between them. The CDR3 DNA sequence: TGCGCCAGCAGCCCTCAGGGCCTTGGAGCTTTCTTT. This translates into CASSPQGLGAFF.

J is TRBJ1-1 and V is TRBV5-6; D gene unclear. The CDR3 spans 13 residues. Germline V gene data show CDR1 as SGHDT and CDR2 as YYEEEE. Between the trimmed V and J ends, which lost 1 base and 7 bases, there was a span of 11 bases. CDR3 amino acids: CASSLTHSGEAFF. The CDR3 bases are TGTGCCAGCAGCTTGACACACTCGGGTGAAGCTTTCTTT.

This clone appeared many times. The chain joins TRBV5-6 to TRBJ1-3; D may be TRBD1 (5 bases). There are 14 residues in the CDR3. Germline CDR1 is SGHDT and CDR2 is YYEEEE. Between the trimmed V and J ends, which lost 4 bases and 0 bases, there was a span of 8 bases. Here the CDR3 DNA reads TGTGCCAGCAGCCGGGACTTCTCTGGAAACACCATATATTTT. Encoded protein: CASSRDFSGNTIYF.

The CDR3 sequence: CASSISGLDRGRNEQFF. Here the CDR3 DNA reads TGTGCCAGTAGTATATCGGGATTGGACAGGGGGAGGAATGAGCAGTTCTTC. The chain carries TRBV19 and TRBJ2-1, with TRBD1 identical over 10 bases. The germline CDR1 and CDR2 sequences are LNHDA and SQIVND (reference sequence). The CDR3 is made up of 17 amino acids. The trim removed 2 bases at V and 7 bases at J, leaving 11 bases unmatched.